These 15 T cell receptor beta chains were all obtained from the same sample, sequenced in a study of a mutant IDH1 vaccine in newly diagnosed glioma. The time point: week 11, during vaccination. Doses of 300 ug of mutant IDH1 20-mer peptide were given with topical imiquimod. Antigens for these TCRs are unknown. Assay used: immunoSEQ multiplex PCR; TCRdb lists only in-frame clones, some missing. The sample yields 23,000 or so clones, around 79% seen once. Here the sequenced sample was PBMCs, taken from a glioma patient whose treatment included an IDH1 peptide vaccine. These receptors came from a man between 40 and 49 years old with glioma.

The V and J genes are TRBV6-6 and TRBJ1-2; 11 bases fit TRBD1. V trimming: 5 bases; J trimming: 3 bases; junction bases outside the gene matches: 5. Germline V CDR1 and CDR2: MNHNY, SVGAGI (reference sequence). The CDR3 runs 15 residues. CDR3 loop: CASSQPGQGDYGYTF. In DNA, the CDR3 is TGTGCCAGCAGTCAACCGGGACAGGGGGACTATGGCTACACCTTC.

The chain links TRBV9 to TRBJ1-1; 8 bases are shared with TRBD1. The CDR3 has 16 amino acids. In germline, CDR1 is SGDLS, CDR2 YYNGEE. Unmatched junction bases numbered 8, after V lost 3 bases and J lost 1 base. CDR3 in amino acids: CASSEKRDRRNTEAFF. CDR3 DNA: TGTGCCAGCAGCGAAAAAAGGGACAGGAGGAACACTGAAGCTTTCTTT.

The rearrangement links TRBV28 to TRBJ1-5; possibly TRBD1 for D (6 bases). Trimming shortened V by 6 bases and J by 5 bases, and 23 bases separated the two germline ends. Germline V gene lookup returns CDR1 MDHEN and CDR2 SYDVKM. CDR3 length equals 17 residues. The CDR3 DNA reads TGTGCCAGCAGCCCAAATCCGCGACAGGATGGGGATCAGCCCCAGCATTTT. Protein product: CASSPNPRQDGDQPQHF.

V gene TRBV5-6 combines with J gene TRBJ2-3; TRBD2 aligns across 14 bases. The CDR3 runs 18 residues. V lost 2 bases to trimming and J lost 1 base; unmatched junction nucleotides: 6. The germline CDR1 and CDR2 sequences are SGHDT and YYEEEE. CDR3 sequence: CASSFPGLAGAGTDTQYF. The DNA for the CDR3 is TGTGCCAGCAGCTTCCCGGGACTAGCGGGAGCAGGCACAGATACGCAGTATTTT.

The rearrangement links TRBV10-3 to TRBJ1-2; TRBD1 might be the D (6 bases). Germline V gene lookup returns CDR1 ENHRY and CDR2 SYGVKD. Between the trimmed V and J ends, which lost 2 bases and 4 bases, there was a span of 11 bases. The CDR3 covers 14 residues. Here the CDR3 DNA reads TGTGCCATCAGTGAGACAGGGAGTAGCTATGGCTACACCTTC. Encoded protein: CAISETGSSYGYTF.

The genes are TRBV10-1 and TRBJ2-7; no firm D call. V lost 6 bases, J lost 4 bases, and 7 bases lay in between. CDR3 length equals 11 residues. The germline gives CDR1 WNHNN, CDR2 SYGVQD (reference sequence). In DNA, the CDR3 is TGCGCCAGCAGCGACGGGTACGAGCAGTACGTC. Protein: CASSDGYEQYV.

The chain is built from TRBV21-1 and TRBJ2-1; the DNA was not compared with TRBD2, the D call given in the table. TRBV21-1 is listed as a pseudogene. The CDR3 is made up of 17 amino acids. The DNA of the CDR3 is TGTGCCAGCAGCCCACGGACTAGCGGGAGGACCTGCAATGAGCAGTTCTTC. This sequence encodes CASSPRTSGRTCNEQFF.

Of note for this clone: Other DNA sequences within the sample encode an identical CDR3. The CDR3 DNA follows: TGTGCCAGCAGTGAACAGGGAGGGTCCGGTCAGCCCCAGCATTTT. Translation gives CASSEQGGSGQPQHF. The chain carries TRBV6-1 and TRBJ1-5, with TRBD1 as a possible D gene (5 bases). Germline V gene lookup returns CDR1 MNHNS and CDR2 SASEGT. This CDR3 spans 15 amino acids. The V end lost 2 bases, the J end lost 6 bases, and 14 bases lay between the germline ends.

The V gene is TRBV6-6, the J gene TRBJ1-6, with TRBD1 matching 11 bases. The CDR3 length is 15 residues. V was clipped by 6 bases and J by 7 bases; unmatched bases: 5. CDR1 and CDR2 from the germline V gene are MNHNY and SVGAGI (reference sequence). The CDR3 reads CASRAGTGGNSPLHF. CDR3 DNA: TGTGCCAGCAGAGCCGGGACAGGGGGAAATTCACCCCTCCACTTT.

V usage is TRBV23-1 and J usage is TRBJ1-4, with TRBD1 matching 8 bases. TRBV23-1 is an ORF, and what it does is uncertain. The J segment lost 2 bases and the V segment lost 1 base, leaving 0 bases of the junction unmatched. The CDR3 length is 15 residues. The CDR3 sequence: CASSQWDRTNEKLFF. The CDR3, as DNA: TGCGCCAGCAGTCAATGGGACAGGACTAATGAAAAACTGTTTTTT.

CDR3 region: CASRAGLLFNEQFF. CDR3 bases: TGTGCCAGCAGGGCCGGACTGCTATTCAATGAGCAGTTCTTC. The rearrangement joins TRBV2 to TRBJ2-1; D is possibly TRBD2 (5 bases). Germline lookup yields CDR1 SNHLY and CDR2 FYNNEI. The V end was cut by 6 bases, the J end by 6 bases, with 15 bases between. The CDR3 has 14 residues.

J is TRBJ2-7 and V is TRBV6-5; no clear D. Trimming cost V 5 bases and J 8 bases, with 19 bases left between them. The CDR3 is 14 residues long. CDR1 is MNHEY and CDR2 is SVGAGI in the germline V gene. CDR3 DNA sequence: TGTGCCAGCAGTCCCGGTAGGAGCCTTTTCAAGCAGTACTTC. Translation: CASSPGRSLFKQYF.

This clone was seen only a few times. The J gene is TRBJ1-1, the V gene TRBV6-5; the match to TRBD1 covers 7 bases. The germline CDR1 and CDR2 sequences are MNHEY and SVGAGI. CDR3 length: 15 residues. The J segment lost 1 base and the V segment lost 6 bases, leaving 8 bases of the junction unmatched. CDR3 residues: CASSPDRAGNTEAFF. CDR3 nucleotide sequence: TGTGCCAGCAGCCCAGACAGGGCAGGGAACACTGAAGCTTTCTTT.

The V and J genes are TRBV2 and TRBJ2-6; TRBD1 might be the D (5 bases). This CDR3 is built from 13 residues. Germline-derived CDR1 and CDR2 are SNHLY and FYNNEI. V dropped 8 bases and J dropped 2 bases, with 7 bases sitting between them. The CDR3 sequence is CASGQTGANVLTF. CDR3 in DNA: TGTGCCAGCGGACAAACTGGGGCCAACGTCCTGACTTTC.

The gene calls are TRBV7-7 and TRBJ2-5; D uncertain. The CDR3 runs 13 residues. The ends were cut back, 1 base at V and 4 bases at J, with 7 bases in the middle. Looked up from germline, CDR1 is SSHAT and CDR2 is FNYEAQ (reference sequence). The CDR3 reads CASSLDGVETQYF. The CDR3 DNA reads TGTGCCAGCAGCTTAGATGGGGTAGAGACCCAGTACTTC. The entire variable domain, with the rest obtained from reference TRBV7-7 and TRBJ2-5, is as follows: GAGVSQSPRYKVTKRGQDVTLRCDPISSHATLYWYQQALGQGPEFLTYFNYEAQPDKSGLPSDRFSAERPEGSISTLTIQRTEQRDSAMYRCASSLDGVETQYFGPGTRLLVL.